Given below is one T cell receptor (beta chain) in context. The CDR3 covers 12 residues. The germline gives CDR1 MNHNS, CDR2 SASEGT. The V gene lost 7 bases and the J gene lost 6 bases, with 12 bases spanning the gap. The data are from a study of regulatory T cells in long-lasting Graves disease. Building of the TCR beta libraries involved iRepertoire HTBI primers and Arm-PCR of CDR3 regions. TCRdb ran MiXCR on the multiplex PCR reads and lists one entry per CDR3 protein. The repertoire consists of about 350,000 distinct CDR3 sequences, with 15% to 20% occurring once and the leading ten covering 20%. Regarding time point: newly diagnosed GD, antithyroid drugs for less than 3 months. The TCR library was made from RNA that had been extracted from PBMCs in TRIzol. The same specimen was also included in a second study, on T cells in Graves' hyperthyroidism and ophthalmopathy. Per that study: Classification by a 13 V-J model distinguished ophthalmopathy from stable hyperthyroidism.

Sequences were derived from peripheral blood mononuclear cells (PBMCs), sampled at new diagnosis, from a patient treated with antithyroid drugs. The rearrangement joins TRBV6-1 to TRBJ1-1; perhaps TRBD1 as D (6 bases). The clonotype originates from a woman between 18 and 30 years old with Graves disease. The CDR3 region has the DNA TGTGCCAGCAACCGGGGGGCCCCTGAAGCTTTCTTT. It encodes CASNRGAPEAFF.